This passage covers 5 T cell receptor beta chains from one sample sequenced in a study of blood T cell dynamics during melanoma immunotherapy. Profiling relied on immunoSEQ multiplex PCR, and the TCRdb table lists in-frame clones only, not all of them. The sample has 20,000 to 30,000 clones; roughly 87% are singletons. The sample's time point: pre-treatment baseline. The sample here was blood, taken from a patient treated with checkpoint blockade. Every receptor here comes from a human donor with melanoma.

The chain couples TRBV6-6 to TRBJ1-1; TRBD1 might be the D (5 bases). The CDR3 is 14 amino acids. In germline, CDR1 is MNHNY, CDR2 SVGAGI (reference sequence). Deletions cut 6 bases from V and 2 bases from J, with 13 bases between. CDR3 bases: TGTGCCAGCAGCCTCCTAGGGACCAACACTGAAGCTTTCTTT. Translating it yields CASSLLGTNTEAFF.

CDR3 in DNA: TGCGCCAGCAGTGAGCAGGTAGCGGGAGGTAACAATGAGCAGTTCTTC. Amino acids: CASSEQVAGGNNEQFF. The chain links TRBV10-1 to TRBJ2-1; TRBD2 aligns across 10 bases. The V gene end was trimmed by 2 bases and the J gene end by 5 bases; junction bases not matched to a gene: 6. The CDR3 loop spans 16 amino acids. The germline CDR1 and CDR2 sequences are WNHNN and SYGVQD (reference sequence).

The CDR3 is CASSFTTGAKNIQYF. The CDR3 nucleotides are TGTGCCAGCAGCTTTACGACAGGGGCTAAAAACATTCAGTACTTC. This chain links TRBV11-2 with TRBJ2-4, with 8 bases matching TRBD1. The CDR3 loop spans 15 amino acids. After removal of 3 bases from V and 4 bases from J, the junction contained 5 bases not matched to a gene. Per germline, CDR1 SGHAT and CDR2 FQNNGV.

Here the CDR3 reads CASRGGGGDTGELFF. Written as DNA, the CDR3 is TGCGCCAGCAGGGGTGGGGGCGGCGACACCGGGGAGCTGTTTTTT. The gene calls are TRBV5-1 and TRBJ2-2, with D perhaps TRBD1 (6 bases). Germline V gives CDR1 SGHRS, CDR2 YFSETQ. V was clipped by 5 bases and J by 3 bases, with 14 bases between them. The CDR3 totals 15 residues.

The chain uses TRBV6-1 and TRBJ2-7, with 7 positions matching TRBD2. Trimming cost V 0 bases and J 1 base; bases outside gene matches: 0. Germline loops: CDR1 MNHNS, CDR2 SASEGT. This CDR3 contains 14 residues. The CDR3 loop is CASSEAGGSYEQYF. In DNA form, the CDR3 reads TGTGCCAGCAGTGAAGCGGGAGGGTCCTACGAGCAGTACTTC.